One and the same sample provided the 22 T cell receptor beta chains below, sequenced in a study of Ad26.COV2.S vaccination and SARS-CoV-2 variants. The protocol was immunoSEQ multiplex PCR, while the TCRdb copy is restricted to in-frame clones and leaves out a portion. The data hold some 640,000 clones, with 80% to 90% observed a single time. Treatment here: around 19 received Ad26.COV2.S at low or high dose, single or two shots; several received placebo; per-sample allocation not given. The samples were gathered on day 63 after the first injection of vaccine or placebo. The source material was peripheral blood, sampled in a trial of Ad26.COV2.S vaccine versus placebo. The receptors were gathered from a person aged 18 to 65 who received the Ad26.COV2.S COVID-19 vaccine or a placebo.

J is TRBJ2-6 and V is TRBV30; D possibly uses TRBD1 or TRBD2 (5 bases each). The CDR3 is 14 residues long. The germline V gene has CDR1 GTSNPN and CDR2 SVGIG (reference sequence). The CDR3 DNA reads as TGTGCTCGAGGGACCGTCTCTGGGGCCAACGTCCTGACTTTC. Translating gives CARGTVSGANVLTF. The entire variable domain, with the rest obtained from reference TRBV30 and TRBJ2-6, is as follows: SQTIHQWPATLVQPVGSPLSLECTVEGTSNPNLYWYRQAAGRGLQLLFYSVGIGQISSEVPQNLSASRPQDRQFILSSKKLLLSDSGFYLCARGTVSGANVLTFGAGSRLTVL.

The chain carries TRBV30 and TRBJ2-7; D is possibly TRBD1 (6 bases). The V gene's germline CDR1 is GTSNPN and CDR2 SVGIG (reference sequence). With 1 base removed from V and 2 bases from J, the gap between germline ends came to 15 bases. The CDR3 spans 15 residues. CDR3 region: CAWSGGQYQTYEQYF. In DNA form, the CDR3 reads TGTGCCTGGAGTGGGGGACAATACCAAACCTACGAGCAGTACTTC.

The chain has TRBV7-9 and TRBJ1-1; TRBD1 is a possible D gene (5 bases). V was clipped by 4 bases and J by 3 bases, with 9 bases between them. The CDR3 totals 13 residues. Germline CDR1 is SEHNR and CDR2 is FQNEAQ (reference sequence). The CDR3 DNA reads as TGTGCCAGCAGCTCCCCGGGGGACACTGAAGCTTTCTTT. Encoded protein: CASSSPGDTEAFF.

The chain uses TRBV27 and TRBJ1-5; the match to TRBD1 covers 10 bases. This CDR3 has 15 amino acids. Germline CDR1 MNHEY, CDR2 SMNVEV (reference sequence). V gave up 2 bases and J gave up 4 bases; unmatched junction bases: 2. In DNA, the CDR3 is TGTGCCAGCAGTTTAGGGACAGGGGTGAATCAGCCCCAGCATTTT. Its translation is CASSLGTGVNQPQHF.

J is TRBJ2-4 and V is TRBV4-2; possible D gene TRBD1, 6 bases. The V gene's germline CDR1 is LGHNA and CDR2 YNFKEQ. The germline V and J ends were trimmed by 1 base and 2 bases, with 12 bases remaining between them. The CDR3 is made up of 16 amino acids. The CDR3 DNA is TGTGCCAGCAGCCAAGTTTCTCAGGGGACCAAAAACATTCAGTACTTC. This gives the protein CASSQVSQGTKNIQYF.

The rearrangement links TRBV7-8 to TRBJ2-1; 10 nucleotides agree with TRBD2. Germline trimming cut 9 bases from V and 3 bases from J; bases unmatched to any gene: 8. CDR1 is SGHVS and CDR2 is FQNEAQ in the germline V gene. The CDR3 is made up of 15 amino acids. The CDR3 nucleotides are TGTGCCAGTCGGACTAGCGGTTCTATCTACAATGAGCAGTTCTTC. Translated, it gives CASRTSGSIYNEQFF. Looking up the rest from reference TRBV7-8 and TRBJ2-1 gives the full variable domain: GAGVSQSPRYKVAKRGQDVALRCDPISGHVSLFWYQQALGQGPEFLTYFQNEAQLDKSGLPSDRFFAERPEGSVSTLKIQRTQQEDSAVYLCASRTSGSIYNEQFFGPGTRLTVL.

This sequence joins TRBV30 and TRBJ1-1; TRBD1 matches 7 bases. Germline loops: CDR1 GTSNPN, CDR2 SVGIG (reference sequence). This CDR3 is 12 amino acids long. The CDR3 spells CALGTVGDEAFF. The DNA for the CDR3 is TGTGCACTCGGGACAGTGGGCGATGAAGCTTTCTTT.

The chain joins TRBV19 to TRBJ1-4; D may be TRBD1 (5 bases). This CDR3 has 14 residues. Trimming took off 9 bases at V and 7 bases at J, with 18 bases between the two ends. Germline V gene sequence: CDR1 LNHDA, CDR2 SQIVND (reference sequence). The CDR3 sequence: CASRLGVIGEKLFF. As DNA, the CDR3 is TGTGCCAGCCGGCTGGGGGTTATTGGTGAAAAACTGTTTTTT.

The chain couples TRBV6-5 to TRBJ2-7, with D maybe TRBD2 (7 bases). From germline, CDR1 is MNHEY and CDR2 SVGAGI. This CDR3 is 15 amino acids long. Trimming took off 6 bases at V and 1 base at J, with 16 bases between the two ends. CDR3 sequence: CASSYLGGGSYEQYF. The CDR3, as DNA: TGTGCCAGCAGCTACCTAGGGGGGGGATCCTACGAGCAGTACTTC.

The V and J genes are TRBV15 and TRBJ2-7, with TRBD1 as a possible D gene (5 bases). The CDR3 totals 13 residues. Trimming shortened V by 1 base and J by 6 bases, and 10 bases separated the two germline ends. CDR1 is LNHNV, CDR2 YYDKDF, per germline (reference sequence). The chain's CDR3 is CATSRAKGIEQYF. As DNA, the CDR3 is TGTGCCACCAGCAGAGCCAAGGGGATCGAGCAGTACTTC.

The chain carries TRBV7-2 and TRBJ2-7, with 8 bases that match TRBD1. Trimming at V came to 1 base and at J to 1 base, leaving 0 bases not matched to a gene. Germline V gene data show CDR1 as SGHTA and CDR2 as FQGNSA. The CDR3 is made up of 14 amino acids. CDR3: CASSLDRGSYEQYF. DNA for the CDR3: TGTGCCAGCAGCTTAGACAGGGGGTCCTACGAGCAGTACTTC.

The V and J genes are TRBV7-2 and TRBJ2-3; no reliable D call. V shed 0 bases and J shed 8 bases, with 12 bases lying between them. Germline CDR1 reads SGHTA; CDR2 reads FQGNSA. There are 14 residues in the CDR3. CDR3: CASSLATRSGTQYF. The CDR3 bases are TGTGCCAGCAGCTTAGCGACAAGATCCGGTACGCAGTATTTT.

This clone was seen more than once but under ten times. The J gene is TRBJ1-3, the V gene TRBV19; a possible D gene is TRBD1 (6 bases). The CDR3 has 14 amino acids. The V and J ends lost 8 bases and 1 base respectively, with 12 bases between them. From germline, CDR1 is LNHDA and CDR2 SQIVND (reference sequence). The CDR3 loop is CASADRTSGNTIYF. The DNA of the CDR3 is TGTGCCAGTGCCGACAGGACTTCTGGAAACACCATATATTTT.

This clone was recorded a few times. The chain couples TRBV10-2 to TRBJ2-1, with a weak D call TRBD2 (6 bases). Looked up from germline, CDR1 is WSHSY and CDR2 is SAAADI. The V end lost 2 bases, the J end lost 4 bases, and 9 bases lay between the germline ends. The CDR3 runs to 14 residues. The CDR3 bases are TGCGCCAGCAGTGAGCTAGCGCTTTACAATGAGCAGTTCTTC. Its translation: CASSELALYNEQFF.

The chain combines TRBV10-3 with TRBJ1-5; no clear D gene. V lost 10 bases and J lost 4, with 14 bases in between. The CDR3 runs 13 residues. CDR1 and CDR2 (germline): ENHRY, SYGVKD. CDR3 nucleotides: TGTGCCAGCCAGCCGGACGGGAATCAGCCCCAGCATTTT. It translates to CASQPDGNQPQHF.

The chain has TRBV4-1 and TRBJ1-1; weak D call: TRBD1 (5 bases). Trimming took off 4 bases at V and 4 bases at J, with 10 bases between the two ends. Germline V CDR1 and CDR2: MGHRA, YSYEKL. The CDR3 length is 13 residues. In nucleotides, the CDR3 is TGCGCCAGCAGCCCTACGGGGGGCACTGAAGCTTTCTTT. Translation gives CASSPTGGTEAFF.

V and J are TRBV4-2 and TRBJ2-3; a weak D match, TRBD2 (7 bases). This CDR3 region has 17 residues. The ends were cut back, 4 bases at V and 2 bases at J, with 19 bases in the middle. Germline CDR1 is LGHNA and CDR2 is YNFKEQ. The CDR3 protein is CASSPSGAAGATDTQYF. The CDR3 bases are TGTGCCAGCAGCCCGAGCGGAGCCGCGGGGGCCACAGATACGCAGTATTTT.

The J gene is TRBJ2-3, the V gene TRBV9; 11 bases map to TRBD2. This CDR3 spans 16 amino acids. V trimming: 4 bases; J trimming: 3 bases; junction bases outside the gene matches: 7. CDR1 SGDLS and CDR2 YYNGEE come from the germline V gene. The CDR3 DNA reads TGTGCCAGCAGCCCCCATGCTAGCGGGAGGACAGATACGCAGTATTTT. It translates to CASSPHASGRTDTQYF.

The chain couples TRBV30 to TRBJ1-5, with D tentatively TRBD1 (5 bases). With 8 bases removed from V and 6 bases from J, the gap between germline ends came to 17 bases. The CDR3 contains 13 residues. Germline CDR1 is GTSNPN and CDR2 is SVGIG (reference sequence). CDR3 protein: CAVNGGDGQPQHF. CDR3 DNA: TGTGCCGTGAACGGTGGGGACGGTCAGCCCCAGCATTTT.

This sequence joins TRBV27 and TRBJ1-1, with TRBD1 matching 7 bases. Trimming took 8 bases from V and 4 from J; bases not matched to a gene: 10. The CDR3 sequence is 14 residues long. Germline V lookup: CDR1 MNHEY, CDR2 SMNVEV (reference sequence). The CDR3 is CASAKGARGTEAFF. DNA for the CDR3: TGTGCCAGCGCAAAGGGGGCGCGGGGCACTGAAGCTTTCTTT.

The CDR3 DNA reads TGTGCCAGCAGCTTAGCCGGAGCAGGACGGCTAAATGAAAAACTGTTTTTT. Encoded protein: CASSLAGAGRLNEKLFF. This chain links TRBV7-2 with TRBJ1-4; no definite D call. V was trimmed by 0 bases and J by 5 bases, leaving 16 bases between them. CDR1 and CDR2 (germline): SGHTA, FQGNSA. This CDR3 region has 17 residues.

This clone was seen a few times. The gene calls are TRBV30 and TRBJ1-1; possibly TRBD1 for D (5 bases). Looked up from germline, CDR1 is GTSNPN and CDR2 is SVGIG (reference sequence). The CDR3 is 12 amino acids. Deletions cut 2 bases from V and 3 bases from J, with 7 bases between. CDR3 in DNA: TGTGCCTGGAGTAGGGGCTACACTGAAGCTTTCTTT. It translates to CAWSRGYTEAFF.